The text below deals with one T cell receptor (beta chain). CDR1 and CDR2 (germline): SGHTA, FQGTGA. Trimming stripped 1 base from V and 2 bases from J, with 6 bases between. CDR3 length: 13 residues. The record originates from a study of blood T cell repertoires in COVID-19. Profiled with immunoSEQ multiplex PCR; TCRdb holds only in-frame clones, not every one. Among some 290,000 clones listed, nearly 90% were seen once. The sequenced sample consisted of peripheral blood. This clonotype was obtained from a woman between 40 and 50 years old with COVID-19, enrolled during active disease. The chain recombines TRBV7-3 with TRBJ2-7, with TRBD1 as a possible D gene (6 bases). This CDR3 reads CASSLNRAYEQYF. The CDR3 DNA reads TGTGCCAGCAGCTTAAACAGGGCCTACGAGCAGTACTTC. Complete variable domain (other parts from reference TRBV7-3 and TRBJ2-7): GAGVSQTPSNKVTEKGKYVELRCDPISGHTALYWYRQSLGQGPEFLIYFQGTGAADDSGLPNDRFFAVRPEGSVSTLKIQRTERGDSAVYLCASSLNRAYEQYFGPGTRLTVT.